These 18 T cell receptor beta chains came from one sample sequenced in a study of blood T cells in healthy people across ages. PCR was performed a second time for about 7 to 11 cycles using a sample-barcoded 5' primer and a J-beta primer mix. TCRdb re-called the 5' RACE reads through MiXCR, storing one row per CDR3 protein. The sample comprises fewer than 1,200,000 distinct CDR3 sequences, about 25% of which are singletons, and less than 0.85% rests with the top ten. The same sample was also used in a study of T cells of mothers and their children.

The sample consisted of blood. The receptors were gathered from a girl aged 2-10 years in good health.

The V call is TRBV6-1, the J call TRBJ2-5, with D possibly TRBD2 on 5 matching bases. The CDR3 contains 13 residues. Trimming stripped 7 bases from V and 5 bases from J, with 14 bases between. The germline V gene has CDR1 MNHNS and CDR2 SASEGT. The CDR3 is CASKGGGEETQYF. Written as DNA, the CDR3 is TGTGCCAGCAAAGGAGGCGGCGAGGAGACCCAGTACTTC.

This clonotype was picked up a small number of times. CDR3 residues: CSARGADEQYF. As DNA, the CDR3 is TGCAGTGCTAGAGGCGCGGACGAGCAGTACTTC. The chain uses TRBV20-1 and TRBJ2-5; no clear D gene. The DNA matches TRBJ2-7 better at its end, which makes the J call doubtful. This CDR3 spans 11 amino acids. The germline V gene has CDR1 DFQATT and CDR2 SNEGSKA (reference sequence).

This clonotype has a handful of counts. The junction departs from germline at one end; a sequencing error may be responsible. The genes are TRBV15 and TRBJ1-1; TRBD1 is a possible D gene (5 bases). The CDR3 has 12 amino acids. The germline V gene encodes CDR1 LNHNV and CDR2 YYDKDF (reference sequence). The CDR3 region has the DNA TGTGCCGCCAGCAGAGAAGACAGAGAAGCTTTCTTT. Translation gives CAASREDREAFF.

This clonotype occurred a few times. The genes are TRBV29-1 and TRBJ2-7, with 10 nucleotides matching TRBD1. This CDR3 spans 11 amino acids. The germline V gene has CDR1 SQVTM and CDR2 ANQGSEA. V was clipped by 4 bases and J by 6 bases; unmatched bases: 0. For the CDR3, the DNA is TGCAGCGTTGGGGACAGGGGCGAGCAGTACTTC. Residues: CSVGDRGEQYF.

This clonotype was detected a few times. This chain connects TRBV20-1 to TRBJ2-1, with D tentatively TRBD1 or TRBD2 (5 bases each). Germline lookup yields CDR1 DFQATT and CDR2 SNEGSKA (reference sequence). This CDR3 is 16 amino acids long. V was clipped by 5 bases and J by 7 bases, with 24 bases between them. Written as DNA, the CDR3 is TGCAGTGCTCGTATCCGAATTGGGACCGGTGGGAATGAGCAGTTCTTC. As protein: CSARIRIGTGGNEQFF.

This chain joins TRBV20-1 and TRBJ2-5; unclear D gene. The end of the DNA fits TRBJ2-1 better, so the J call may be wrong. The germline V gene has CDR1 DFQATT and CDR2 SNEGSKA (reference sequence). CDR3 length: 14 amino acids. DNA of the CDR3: TGCAGTGCTATTCGGCCCACCGGGTGGGATGAGCAGTTCTTC. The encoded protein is CSAIRPTGWDEQFF.

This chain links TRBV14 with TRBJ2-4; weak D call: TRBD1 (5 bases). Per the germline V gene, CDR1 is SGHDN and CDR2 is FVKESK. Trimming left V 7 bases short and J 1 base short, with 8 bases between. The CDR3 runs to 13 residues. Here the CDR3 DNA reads TGTGCCAGCACTGGGGCGGCCAAAAACATTCAGTACTTC. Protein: CASTGAAKNIQYF.

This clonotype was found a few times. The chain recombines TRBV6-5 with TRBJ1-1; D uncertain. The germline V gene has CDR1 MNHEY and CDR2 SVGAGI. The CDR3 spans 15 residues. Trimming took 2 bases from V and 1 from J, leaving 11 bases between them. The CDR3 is CASSYAEPENTEAFF. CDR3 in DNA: TGTGCCAGCAGTTACGCCGAGCCAGAGAACACTGAAGCTTTCTTT.

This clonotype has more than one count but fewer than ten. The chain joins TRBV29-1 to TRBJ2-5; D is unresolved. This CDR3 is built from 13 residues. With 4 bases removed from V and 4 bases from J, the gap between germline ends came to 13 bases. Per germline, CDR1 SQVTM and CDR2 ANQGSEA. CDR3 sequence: CSVGPVLTETQYF. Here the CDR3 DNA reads TGCAGCGTTGGTCCCGTATTAACAGAGACCCAGTACTTC.

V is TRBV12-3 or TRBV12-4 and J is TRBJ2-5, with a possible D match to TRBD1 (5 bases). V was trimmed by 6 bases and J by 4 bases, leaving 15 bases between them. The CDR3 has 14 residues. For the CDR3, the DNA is TGTGCCAGCAGCCGCCTTAGGGGCGGAGAGACCCAGTACTTC. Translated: CASSRLRGGETQYF.

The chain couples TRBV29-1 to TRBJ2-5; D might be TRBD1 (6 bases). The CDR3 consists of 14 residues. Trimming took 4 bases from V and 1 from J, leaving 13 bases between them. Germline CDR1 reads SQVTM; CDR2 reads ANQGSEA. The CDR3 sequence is CSVGEQTGQETQYF. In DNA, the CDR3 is TGCAGCGTTGGGGAGCAGACAGGCCAAGAGACCCAGTACTTC.

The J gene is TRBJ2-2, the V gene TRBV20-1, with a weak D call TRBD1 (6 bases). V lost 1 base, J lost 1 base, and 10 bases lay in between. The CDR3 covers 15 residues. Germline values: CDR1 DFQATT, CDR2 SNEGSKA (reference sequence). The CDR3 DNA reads TGCAGTGCTAGAGCATTAGGGGGGAACACCGGGGAGCTGTTTTTT. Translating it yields CSARALGGNTGELFF.

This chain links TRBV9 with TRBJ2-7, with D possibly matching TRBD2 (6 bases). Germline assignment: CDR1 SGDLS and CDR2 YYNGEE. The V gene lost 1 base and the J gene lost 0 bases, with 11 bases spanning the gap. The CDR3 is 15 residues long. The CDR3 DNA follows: TGTGCCAGCAGCGTATCAGCGGGCATCTCCTACGAGCAGTACTTC. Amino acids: CASSVSAGISYEQYF.

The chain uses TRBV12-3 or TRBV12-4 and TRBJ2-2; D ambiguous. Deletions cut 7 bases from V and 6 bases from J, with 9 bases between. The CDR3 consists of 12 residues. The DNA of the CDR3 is TGTGCCAGCATGCCAGGAGCCGGGGAGCTGTTTTTT. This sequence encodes CASMPGAGELFF.

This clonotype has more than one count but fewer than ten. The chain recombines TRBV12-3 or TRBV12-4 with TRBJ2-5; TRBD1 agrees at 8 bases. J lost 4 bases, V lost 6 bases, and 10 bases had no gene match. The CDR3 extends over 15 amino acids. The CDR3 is CASSPEDRESETQYF. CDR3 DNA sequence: TGTGCCAGCAGCCCAGAGGACAGGGAATCAGAGACCCAGTACTTC.

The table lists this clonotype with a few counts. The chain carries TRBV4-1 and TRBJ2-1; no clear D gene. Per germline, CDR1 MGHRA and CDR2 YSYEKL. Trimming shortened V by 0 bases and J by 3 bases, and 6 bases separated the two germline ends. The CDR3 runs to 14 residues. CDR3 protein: CASSQDVHYNEQFF. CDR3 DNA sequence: TGCGCCAGCAGCCAAGATGTCCACTACAATGAGCAGTTCTTC.

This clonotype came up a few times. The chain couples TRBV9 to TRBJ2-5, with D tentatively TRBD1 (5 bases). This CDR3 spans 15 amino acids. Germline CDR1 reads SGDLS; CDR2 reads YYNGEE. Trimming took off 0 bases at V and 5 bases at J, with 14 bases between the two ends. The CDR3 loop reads CASSVEGFGAETQYF. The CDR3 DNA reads TGTGCCAGCAGCGTAGAGGGCTTTGGGGCGGAGACCCAGTACTTC.

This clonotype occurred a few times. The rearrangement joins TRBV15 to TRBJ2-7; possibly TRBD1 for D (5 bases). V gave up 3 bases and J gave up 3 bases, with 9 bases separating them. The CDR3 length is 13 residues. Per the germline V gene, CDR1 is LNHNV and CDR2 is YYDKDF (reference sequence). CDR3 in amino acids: CATSSSTGYEQYF. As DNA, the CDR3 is TGTGCCACCAGCAGCAGTACAGGCTACGAGCAGTACTTC.